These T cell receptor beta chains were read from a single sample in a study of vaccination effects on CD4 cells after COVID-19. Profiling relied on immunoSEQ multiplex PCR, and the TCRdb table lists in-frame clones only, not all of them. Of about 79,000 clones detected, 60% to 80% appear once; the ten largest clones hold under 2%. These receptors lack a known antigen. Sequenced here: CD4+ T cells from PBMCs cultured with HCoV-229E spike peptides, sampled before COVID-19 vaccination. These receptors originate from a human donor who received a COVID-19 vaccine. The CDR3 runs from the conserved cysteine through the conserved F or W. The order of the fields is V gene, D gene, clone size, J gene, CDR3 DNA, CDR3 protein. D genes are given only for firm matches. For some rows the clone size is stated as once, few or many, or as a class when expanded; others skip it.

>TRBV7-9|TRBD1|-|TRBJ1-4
TGTGCCAGCAGTGGCAGGGGGAAGACTAATGAAAAACTGTTTTTT
CASSGRGKTNEKLFF
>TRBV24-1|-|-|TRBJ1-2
TGTGCCACCAGTGACTCCCGGAGGTTTGACTTCGGCGGCTACACCTTC
CATSDSRRFDFGGYTF
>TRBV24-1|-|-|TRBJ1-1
TGTGCCACCAGGAGTCACGGGTCCCGCACTGAAGCTTTCTTT
CATRSHGSRTEAFF
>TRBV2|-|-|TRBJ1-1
TGTGCCAGCGCTACTACGGGAGGACGCACTGAAGCTTTCTTT
CASATTGGRTEAFF
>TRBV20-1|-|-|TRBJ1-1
TGCAGTGCTTACAGGGTCCCTGAAGCTTTCTTT
CSAYRVPEAFF
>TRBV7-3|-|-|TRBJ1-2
TGTGCCAGCAGCATACATGGACAGCGGACGGGCTACACCTTC
CASSIHGQRTGYTF
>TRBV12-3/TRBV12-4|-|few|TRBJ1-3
TGTGCCAGCAGTTTAGGAGCTGGAAACACCATATATTTT
CASSLGAGNTIYF
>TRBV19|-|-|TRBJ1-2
TGTGCCAGTAGTTTTTGGGAGGGGGATGAAAACGGATACTATGGCTACACCTTC
CASSFWEGDENGYYGYTF
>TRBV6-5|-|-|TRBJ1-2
TGTGCCAGCAGACGAGCGACGGCTAACTATGGCTACACCTTC
CASRRATANYGYTF
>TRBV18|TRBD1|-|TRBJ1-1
TGTGCCAGCTCACCAGGGCAGGGGGCGCAACCCTTCACTGAAGCTTTCTTT
CASSPGQGAQPFTEAFF
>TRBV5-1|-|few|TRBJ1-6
TGCGCCAGCAGTCCCGGTACAGGGAATTCACCCCTCCACTTT
CASSPGTGNSPLHF
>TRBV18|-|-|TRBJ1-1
TGTGCCAGCTCACCATTGGCAAAAATGAACACTGAAGCTTTCTTT
CASSPLAKMNTEAFF
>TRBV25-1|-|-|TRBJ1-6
TGTGCCAGCAGTGCCTCCCTGGGGGATTCACCCCTCCACTTT
CASSASLGDSPLHF
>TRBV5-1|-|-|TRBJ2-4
TGCGCCAGCAGCTTGGACGGGGATAACATTCAGTACTTC
CASSLDGDNIQYF
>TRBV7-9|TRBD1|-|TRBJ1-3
TGTGCCAGCAGCCCCAAACAGGGGGCGGGTGGAAACACCATATATTTT
CASSPKQGAGGNTIYF
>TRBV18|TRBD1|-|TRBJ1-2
TGTGCCAGCTCGATCGAAGCCGGGACAGGGAACTATGGCTACACCTTC
CASSIEAGTGNYGYTF
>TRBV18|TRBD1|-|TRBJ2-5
TGTGCCAGCTCACCACTTACAGGGGGCGAGACCCAGTACTTC
CASSPLTGGETQYF
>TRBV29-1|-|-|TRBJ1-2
TGCAGCGCGGGTTTGGGGTCGGGGCCCTATGGCTACACCTTC
CSAGLGSGPYGYTF
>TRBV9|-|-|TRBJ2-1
TGTGCCAGCAGCGTCCTTAGCAGGGACTACAATGAGCAGTTCTTC
CASSVLSRDYNEQFF
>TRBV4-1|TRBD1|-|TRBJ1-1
TGCGCCAGCAGCCAAGCCGGGACAGGGAATACTGAAGCTTTCTTT
CASSQAGTGNTEAFF
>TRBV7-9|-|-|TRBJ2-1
TGTGCCAGCAGCTTACCGACCGAGCAGTTCTTC
CASSLPTEQFF
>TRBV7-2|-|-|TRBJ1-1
TGTGCCAGCAGCGCCCACAGGGATTCTGAAGCTTTCTTT
CASSAHRDSEAFF
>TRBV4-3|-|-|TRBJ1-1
TGCGCCAGCAGCCAAGGCGAGGGGCGTGAAGCTTTCTTT
CASSQGEGREAFF
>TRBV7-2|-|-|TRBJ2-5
TGTGCCAGCAGCCGCCGAGTAGAGACCCAGTACTTC
CASSRRVETQYF
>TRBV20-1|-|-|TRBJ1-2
TGCAGTACTCAGCAAAACTATGGCTACACCTTC
CSTQQNYGYTF
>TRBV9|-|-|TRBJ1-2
TGTGCCAGCAGCGTAGGGTCCTTAGATTTGGGCTACACCTTC
CASSVGSLDLGYTF
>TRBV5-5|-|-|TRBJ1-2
TGTGCCAGCAGCAGGGACACCAACTATGGCTACACCTTC
CASSRDTNYGYTF
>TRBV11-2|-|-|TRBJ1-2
TGTGCCAGCAGCGCAACAGGGCGTCCCTATGGCTACACCTTC
CASSATGRPYGYTF
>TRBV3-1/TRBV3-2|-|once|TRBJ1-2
TGTGCCAGCAGCCAGGGCCCTCGGACAGAGATCTATGGCTACACCTTC
CASSQGPRTEIYGYTF
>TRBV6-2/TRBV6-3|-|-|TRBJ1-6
TGTGCCAGCAGCCCCGGCGTCTTAGGGCAGAATTCACCCCTCCACTTT
CASSPGVLGQNSPLHF
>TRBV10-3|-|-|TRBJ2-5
TGTGCCATCAGTGAAGGGGGGGCCCAGGAGACCCAGTACTTC
CAISEGGAQETQYF
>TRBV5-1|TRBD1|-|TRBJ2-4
TGCGCCAGCAGCTTACAGGGGGGTGACATTCAGTACTTC
CASSLQGGDIQYF
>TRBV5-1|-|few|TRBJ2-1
TGCGCCAGCAGCTCCGGACCGGGGTCCTACAATGAGCAGTTCTTC
CASSSGPGSYNEQFF
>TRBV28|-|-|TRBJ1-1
TGTGCCAGCAGTTTATACCTGAACACTGAAGCTTTCTTT
CASSLYLNTEAFF
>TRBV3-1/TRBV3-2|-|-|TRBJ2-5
TGTGCCAGCAGCCAGCGAGGGCAAGAGACCCAGTACTTC
CASSQRGQETQYF
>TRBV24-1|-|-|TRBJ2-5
TGTGCCACCAGTGATTCCCAAGGGCCCCAAGAGACCCAGTACTTC
CATSDSQGPQETQYF
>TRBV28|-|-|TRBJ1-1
TGTGCCAGCCAGATGAACACTGAAGCTTTCTTT
CASQMNTEAFF
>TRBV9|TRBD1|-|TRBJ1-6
TGTGCCAGCAGCGCATCCGGGACAGGGATCTCACCCCTCCACTTT
CASSASGTGISPLHF
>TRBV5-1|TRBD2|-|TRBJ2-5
TGCGCCAGCAGCTTGGCCCCTAGCGGGGGGGCCGGGACCCAGTACTTC
CASSLAPSGGAGTQYF
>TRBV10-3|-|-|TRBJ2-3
TGTGCCATCAGTGGGGACCCCAGGGATACGCAGTATTTT
CAISGDPRDTQYF
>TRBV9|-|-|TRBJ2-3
TGTGCCAGCAGCGTAGGGGTGCGGGGCGGGAGCACAGATACGCAGTATTTT
CASSVGVRGGSTDTQYF
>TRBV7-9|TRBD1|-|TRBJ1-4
TGTGCCAGCAGCTCGGGACAGGGGAGGAATGAAAAACTGTTTTTT
CASSSGQGRNEKLFF
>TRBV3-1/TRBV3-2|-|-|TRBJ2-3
TGTGCCAGCAGCCAGTTAGCAGATACGCAGTATTTT
CASSQLADTQYF
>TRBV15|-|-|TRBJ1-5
TGTGCCACCAGCAGAGACAGGGCCGCTCAGCCCCAGCATTTT
CATSRDRAAQPQHF
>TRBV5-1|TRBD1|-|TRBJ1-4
TGCGCCAGCAGCCTAGGACAGGGAGACGAAAAACTGTTTTTT
CASSLGQGDEKLFF
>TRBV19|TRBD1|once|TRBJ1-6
TGTGCCAGTAGTATTTCGCAGGGGGTTAATTCACCCCTCCACTTT
CASSISQGVNSPLHF
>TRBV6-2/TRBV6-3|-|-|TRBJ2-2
TGTGCCAGCAGTTACCATACCGGGGCGGGCACCGGGGAGCTGTTTTTT
CASSYHTGAGTGELFF
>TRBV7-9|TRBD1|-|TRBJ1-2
TGTGCCAGCAGGACCCAATACAGGGGAGGCGGCTACACCTTC
CASRTQYRGGGYTF